Below are 9 T cell receptor beta chains sequenced from a single sample in a study of OX40 agonist ivuxolimab in advanced cancers. The data were produced by immunoSEQ multiplex PCR, yet TCRdb's version contains in-frame clones alone and is incomplete. The repertoire has 60,000 to 85,000 clones, over 75% of them found once; the top ten carry 0.75% to 1%. Sequencing was performed on CD4+ or CD8+ T cells sorted from blood, taken in a trial of the OX40 agonist ivuxolimab. The receptors come from an adult with an advanced solid tumor such as melanoma, head and neck, liver or kidney cancer.

This clone was recorded once. This rearrangement joins TRBV4-2 to TRBJ2-7; 13 nucleotides align to TRBD2. The CDR3 has 17 residues. Germline lookup yields CDR1 LGHNA and CDR2 YNFKEQ. V trimming: 1 base; J trimming: 2 bases; junction bases outside the gene matches: 5. CDR3 sequence (DNA): TGTGCCAGCAGCCAAGGGACTAGCGGGAGTGGGGCCTACGAGCAGTACTTC. Residues: CASSQGTSGSGAYEQYF.

The genes are TRBV2 and TRBJ1-1; D is uncertain. The CDR3 totals 12 residues. The germline V and J ends were trimmed by 2 bases and 10 bases, with 11 bases remaining between them. Germline CDR1 and CDR2: SNHLY and FYNNEI. The CDR3 loop is CASSESNTGAFF. In DNA form, the CDR3 reads TGTGCCAGCAGTGAATCCAACACGGGAGCTTTCTTT.

This clone came up many times. The V call is TRBV28, the J call TRBJ1-2; D ambiguous. In germline, CDR1 is MDHEN, CDR2 SYDVKM. The CDR3 spans 14 residues. Trimming removed 5 bases from V and 5 bases from J, with 15 bases in between. CDR3 sequence: CASSPGRGSYGYTF. DNA of the CDR3: TGTGCCAGCAGTCCTGGCCGAGGTTCATATGGCTACACCTTC.

The chain is built from TRBV9 and TRBJ2-3; no firm D call. CDR3 length: 14 residues. Deletions cut 0 bases from V and 4 bases from J, with 9 bases between. Per the germline V gene, CDR1 is SGDLS and CDR2 is YYNGEE. The CDR3 here is CASSVGRTADTQYF. DNA of the CDR3: TGTGCCAGCAGCGTAGGCAGGACGGCAGATACGCAGTATTTT.

The V and J genes are TRBV7-2 and TRBJ2-7; D could derive from TRBD1 or TRBD2 (5 bases each). The CDR3 totals 12 residues. Germline V gene sequence: CDR1 SGHTA, CDR2 FQGNSA. Between the trimmed V and J ends, which lost 5 bases and 9 bases, there was a span of 14 bases. CDR3 nucleotides: TGTGCCAGCAGCACCCATGCTGGGGGGCAGTACTTC. It is translated as CASSTHAGGQYF.

This rearrangement joins TRBV9 to TRBJ2-5; either TRBD1 or TRBD2 may supply D (6 bases each). This CDR3 region has 14 residues. Germline V gives CDR1 SGDLS, CDR2 YYNGEE. Trimming took 0 bases from V and 5 from J, leaving 11 bases between them. The CDR3 protein is CASSVGQGRETQYF. CDR3 sequence (DNA): TGTGCCAGCAGCGTAGGTCAGGGGAGGGAGACCCAGTACTTC.

The chain links TRBV6-5 to TRBJ1-1; unclear D gene. V was shortened by 2 bases and J by 1 base, with 8 bases between the two germline ends. The CDR3 loop spans 14 amino acids. From germline, CDR1 is MNHEY and CDR2 SVGAGI. This chain's CDR3 is CASSYNTANTEAFF. The DNA for the CDR3 is TGTGCCAGCAGTTACAACACAGCGAACACTGAAGCTTTCTTT.

This chain uses TRBV5-6 with TRBJ2-7; either TRBD1 or TRBD2 may fit D (6 bases each). This CDR3 region has 15 residues. Germline V gene lookup returns CDR1 SGHDT and CDR2 YYEEEE. V dropped 0 bases and J dropped 7 bases, with 17 bases sitting between them. In DNA form, the CDR3 reads TGTGCCAGCAGCTTGGTTGACGGGGGCTCGAGAGAGCAGTACTTC. Translated, it gives CASSLVDGGSREQYF.

The chain uses TRBV28 and TRBJ1-5, with D possibly matching TRBD1 (5 bases). Trimming took 3 bases from V and 6 from J, leaving 15 bases between them. Per the germline V gene, CDR1 is MDHEN and CDR2 is SYDVKM. The CDR3 runs to 15 residues. CDR3 sequence: CASSFVGTGGQPQHF. CDR3 DNA sequence: TGTGCCAGCAGTTTCGTGGGAACTGGGGGTCAGCCCCAGCATTTT.